This TCR beta chain was sequenced in a study of CD8+ T cells in alopecia areata. Study summary: The study gave treated patients oral tofacitinib at 5 to 10 mg twice daily. Regarding the study as a whole: It was less clear whether patients shared TCRs than it was in mice, possibly because of HLA.

cDNA prepared by RNA extraction and subsequent reverse transcription served as the template for sequencing. The table came from immunoSEQ multiplex PCR; TCRdb's copy has only in-frame clones and leaves some out. The sample has 200,000 to 250,000 clones; 50% to 60% are singletons. This CDR3 comprises 14 residues. V was clipped by 2 bases and J by 7 bases; unmatched bases: 7. Looked up from germline, CDR1 is SEHNR and CDR2 is FQNEAQ (reference sequence). On this clone: Its specificity is unknown.

The sample in question was CD4+ T cells sorted from blood, obtained at week 0. The receptor comes from a human donor with alopecia areata. V usage is TRBV7-9 and J usage is TRBJ1-2; 7 bases match TRBD1. The CDR3 region has the DNA TGTGCCAGCAGCTTATCACAGGGGATCGGTGGCTACACCTTC. As protein: CASSLSQGIGGYTF.